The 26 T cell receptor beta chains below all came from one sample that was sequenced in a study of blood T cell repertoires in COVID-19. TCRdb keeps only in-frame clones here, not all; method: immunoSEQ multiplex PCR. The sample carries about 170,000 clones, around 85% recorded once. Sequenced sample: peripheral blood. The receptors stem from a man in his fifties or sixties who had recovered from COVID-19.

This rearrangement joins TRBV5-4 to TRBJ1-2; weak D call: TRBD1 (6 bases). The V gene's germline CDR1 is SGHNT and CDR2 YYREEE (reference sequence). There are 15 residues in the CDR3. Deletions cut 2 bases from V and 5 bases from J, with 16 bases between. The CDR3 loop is CASSFGDQGPYGYTF. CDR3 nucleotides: TGTGCCAGCAGCTTTGGGGACCAGGGGCCTTATGGCTACACCTTC.

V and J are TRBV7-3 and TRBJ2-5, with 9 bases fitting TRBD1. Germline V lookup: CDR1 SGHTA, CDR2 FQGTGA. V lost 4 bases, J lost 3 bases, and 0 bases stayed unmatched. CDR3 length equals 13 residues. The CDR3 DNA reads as TGTGCCAGCAGCTGGGACAGGGAAGAGACCCAGTACTTC. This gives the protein CASSWDREETQYF.

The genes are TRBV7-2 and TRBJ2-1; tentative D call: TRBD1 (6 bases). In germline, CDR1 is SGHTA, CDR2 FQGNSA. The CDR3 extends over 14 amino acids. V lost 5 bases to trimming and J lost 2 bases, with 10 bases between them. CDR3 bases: TGTGCCAGCAGCCCTACAGGGACCTACAATGAGCAGTTCTTC. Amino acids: CASSPTGTYNEQFF.

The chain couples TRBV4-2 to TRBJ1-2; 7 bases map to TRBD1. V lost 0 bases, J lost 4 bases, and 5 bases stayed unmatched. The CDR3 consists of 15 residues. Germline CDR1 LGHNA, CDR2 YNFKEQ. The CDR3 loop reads CASSQETGAVYGYTF. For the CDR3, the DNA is TGTGCCAGCAGCCAAGAAACAGGGGCCGTCTATGGCTACACCTTC.

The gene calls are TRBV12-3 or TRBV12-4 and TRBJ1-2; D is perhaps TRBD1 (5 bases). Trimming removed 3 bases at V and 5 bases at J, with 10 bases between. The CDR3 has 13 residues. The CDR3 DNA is TGTGCCAGCAGTTTTATTAGGGGTTATGGCTACACCTTC. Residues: CASSFIRGYGYTF.

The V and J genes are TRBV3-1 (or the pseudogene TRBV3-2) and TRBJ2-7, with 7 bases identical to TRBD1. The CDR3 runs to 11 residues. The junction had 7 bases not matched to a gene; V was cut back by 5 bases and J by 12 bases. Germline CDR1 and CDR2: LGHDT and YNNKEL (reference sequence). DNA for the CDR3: TGTGCCAGCAGCTCGGGACAGTTCCTGTACTTC. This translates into CASSSGQFLYF.

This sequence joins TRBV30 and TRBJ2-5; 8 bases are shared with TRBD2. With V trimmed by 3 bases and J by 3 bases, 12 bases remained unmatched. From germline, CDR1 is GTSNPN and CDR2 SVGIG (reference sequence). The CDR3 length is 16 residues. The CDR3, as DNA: TGTGCCTGGAGGACTAGAGTACTAGCGGTGAAAGAGACCCAGTACTTC. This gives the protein CAWRTRVLAVKETQYF.

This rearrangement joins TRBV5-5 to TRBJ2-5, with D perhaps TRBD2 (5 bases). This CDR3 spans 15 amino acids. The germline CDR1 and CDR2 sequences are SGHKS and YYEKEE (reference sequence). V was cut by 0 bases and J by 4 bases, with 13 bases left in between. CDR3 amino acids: CASSLDAGPVETQYF. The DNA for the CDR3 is TGTGCCAGCAGCTTGGATGCGGGTCCTGTAGAGACCCAGTACTTC.

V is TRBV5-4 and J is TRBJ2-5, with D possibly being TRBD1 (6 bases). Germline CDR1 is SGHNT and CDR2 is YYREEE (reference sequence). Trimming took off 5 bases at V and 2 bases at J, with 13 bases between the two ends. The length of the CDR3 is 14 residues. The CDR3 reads CASRPGQNQETQYF. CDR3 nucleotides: TGTGCCAGCAGACCGGGACAAAATCAAGAGACCCAGTACTTC.

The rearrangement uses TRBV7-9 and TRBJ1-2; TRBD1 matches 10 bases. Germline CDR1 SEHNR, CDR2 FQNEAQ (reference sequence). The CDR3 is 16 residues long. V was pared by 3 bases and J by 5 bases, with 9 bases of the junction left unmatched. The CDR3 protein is CASSFLGTGVEYGYTF. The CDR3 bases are TGTGCCAGCAGCTTTCTCGGGACAGGGGTTGAGTATGGCTACACCTTC.

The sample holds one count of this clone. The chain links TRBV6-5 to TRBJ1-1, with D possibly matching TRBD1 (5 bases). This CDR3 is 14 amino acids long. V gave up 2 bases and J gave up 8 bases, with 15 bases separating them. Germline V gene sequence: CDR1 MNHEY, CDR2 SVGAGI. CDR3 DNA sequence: TGTGCCAGCAGTTACGGGGCGCCTCCGTTAGAAGCTTTCTTT. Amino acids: CASSYGAPPLEAFF.

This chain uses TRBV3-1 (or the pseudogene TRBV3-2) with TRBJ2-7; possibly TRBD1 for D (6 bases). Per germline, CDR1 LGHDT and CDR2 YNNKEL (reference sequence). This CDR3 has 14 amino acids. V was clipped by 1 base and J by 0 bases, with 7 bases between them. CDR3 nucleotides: TGTGCCAGCAGCCAAGCCAGGGGCTCCTACGAGCAGTACTTC. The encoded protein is CASSQARGSYEQYF.

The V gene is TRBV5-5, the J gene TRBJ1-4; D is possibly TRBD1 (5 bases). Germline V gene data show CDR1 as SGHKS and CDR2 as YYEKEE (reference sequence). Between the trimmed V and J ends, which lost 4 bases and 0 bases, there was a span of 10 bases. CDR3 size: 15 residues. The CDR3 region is CASSAGGATNEKLFF. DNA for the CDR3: TGTGCCAGCAGCGCGGGAGGGGCAACTAATGAAAAACTGTTTTTT. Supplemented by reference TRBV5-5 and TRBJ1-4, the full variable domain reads DAGVTQSPTHLIKTRGQQVTLRCSPISGHKSVSWYQQVLGQGPQFIFQYYEKEERGRGNFPDRFSARQFPNYSSELNVNALLLGDSALYLCASSAGGATNEKLFFGSGTQLSVL.

The CDR3 spells CASSQELGLAGGGTQYF. DNA of the CDR3: TGTGCCAGCAGCCAAGAGTTGGGACTAGCGGGGGGGGGTACCCAGTACTTC. The V call is TRBV4-2, the J call TRBJ2-5; TRBD2 matches at 16 bases. V was pared by 0 bases and J by 8 bases, with 6 bases of the junction left unmatched. Germline CDR1 LGHNA, CDR2 YNFKEQ. This CDR3 has 17 amino acids.

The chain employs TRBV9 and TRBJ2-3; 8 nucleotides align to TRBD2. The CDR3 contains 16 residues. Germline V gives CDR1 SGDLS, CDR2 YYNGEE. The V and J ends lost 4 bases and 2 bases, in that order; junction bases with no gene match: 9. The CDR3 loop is CASSINQREPTDTQYF. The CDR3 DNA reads TGTGCCAGCAGCATTAATCAGCGGGAGCCCACAGATACGCAGTATTTT.

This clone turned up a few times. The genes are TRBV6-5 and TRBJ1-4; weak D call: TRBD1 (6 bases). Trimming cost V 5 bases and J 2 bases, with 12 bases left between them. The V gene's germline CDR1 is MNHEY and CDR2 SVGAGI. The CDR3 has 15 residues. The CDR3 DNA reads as TGTGCCAGCAGTCTAACAGGGCTGACTAATGAAAAACTGTTTTTT. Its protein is CASSLTGLTNEKLFF.

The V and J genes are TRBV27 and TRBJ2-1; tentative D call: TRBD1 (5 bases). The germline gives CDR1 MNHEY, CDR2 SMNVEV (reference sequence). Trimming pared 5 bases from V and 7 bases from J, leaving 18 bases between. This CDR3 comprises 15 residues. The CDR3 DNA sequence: TGTGCCAGCAGTCCCCGCGACAGTGTCGCGAATGAGCAGTTCTTC. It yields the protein CASSPRDSVANEQFF.

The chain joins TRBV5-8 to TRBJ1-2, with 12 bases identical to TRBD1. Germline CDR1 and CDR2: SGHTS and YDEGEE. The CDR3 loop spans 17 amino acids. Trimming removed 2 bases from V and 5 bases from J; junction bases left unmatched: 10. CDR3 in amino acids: CASSFHRDRGRGYGYTF. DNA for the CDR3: TGTGCCAGCAGCTTTCACCGGGACAGGGGGCGCGGATATGGCTACACCTTC.

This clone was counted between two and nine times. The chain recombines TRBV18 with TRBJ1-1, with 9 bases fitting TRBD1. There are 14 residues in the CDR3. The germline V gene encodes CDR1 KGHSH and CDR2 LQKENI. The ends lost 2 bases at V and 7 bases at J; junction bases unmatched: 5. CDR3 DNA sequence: TGTGCCAGCTCACCAGGACAGGGGAGGAGTGAAGCTTTCTTT. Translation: CASSPGQGRSEAFF. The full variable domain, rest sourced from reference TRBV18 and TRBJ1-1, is NAGVMQNPRHLVRRRGQEARLRCSPMKGHSHVYWYRQLPEEGLKFMVYLQKENIIDESGMPKERFSAEFPKEGPSILRIQQVVRGDSAAYFCASSPGQGRSEAFFGQGTRLTVV.

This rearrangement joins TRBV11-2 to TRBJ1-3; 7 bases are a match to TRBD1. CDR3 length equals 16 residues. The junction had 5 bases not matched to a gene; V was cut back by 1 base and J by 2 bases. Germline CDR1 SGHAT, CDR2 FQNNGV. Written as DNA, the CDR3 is TGTGCCAGCAGCTTAGCATGGGACAGCCCTGGAAACACCATATATTTT. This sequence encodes CASSLAWDSPGNTIYF. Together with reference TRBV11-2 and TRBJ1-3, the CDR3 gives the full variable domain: EAGVAQSPRYKIIEKRQSVAFWCNPISGHATLYWYQQILGQGPKLLIQFQNNGVVDDSQLPKDRFSAERLKGVDSTLKIQPAKLEDSAVYLCASSLAWDSPGNTIYFGEGSWLTVV.

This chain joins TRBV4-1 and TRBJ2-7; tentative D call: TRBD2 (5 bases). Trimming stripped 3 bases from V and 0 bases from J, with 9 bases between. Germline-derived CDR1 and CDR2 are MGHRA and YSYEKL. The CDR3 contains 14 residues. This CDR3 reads CASSQDEGSYEQYF. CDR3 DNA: TGCGCCAGCAGCCAGGATGAGGGCTCCTACGAGCAGTACTTC.

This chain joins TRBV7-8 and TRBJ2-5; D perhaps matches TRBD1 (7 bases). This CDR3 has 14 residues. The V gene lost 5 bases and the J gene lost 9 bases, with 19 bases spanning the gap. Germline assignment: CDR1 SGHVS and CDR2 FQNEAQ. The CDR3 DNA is TGTGCCAGCAGCCCGCGGGACAGTGAGGGACCCCAGTACTTC. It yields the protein CASSPRDSEGPQYF.

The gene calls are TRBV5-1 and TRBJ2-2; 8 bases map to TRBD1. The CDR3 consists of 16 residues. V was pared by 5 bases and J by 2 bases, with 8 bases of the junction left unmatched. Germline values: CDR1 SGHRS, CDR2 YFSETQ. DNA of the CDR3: TGCGCCAGCAGACCTACACAGGGGGGAAACACCGGGGAGCTGTTTTTT. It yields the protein CASRPTQGGNTGELFF.

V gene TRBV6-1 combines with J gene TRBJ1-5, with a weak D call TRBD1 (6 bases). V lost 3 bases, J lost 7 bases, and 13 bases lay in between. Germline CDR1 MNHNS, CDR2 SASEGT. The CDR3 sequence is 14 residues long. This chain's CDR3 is CASSEWGHGQPQHF. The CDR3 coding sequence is TGTGCCAGCAGTGAGTGGGGGCACGGCCAGCCCCAGCATTTT.

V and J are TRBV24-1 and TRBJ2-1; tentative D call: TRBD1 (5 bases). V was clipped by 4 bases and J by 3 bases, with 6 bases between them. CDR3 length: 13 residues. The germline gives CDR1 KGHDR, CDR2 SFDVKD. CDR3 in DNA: TGTGCCACCAGTGAGACAGTCTACAATGAGCAGTTCTTC. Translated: CATSETVYNEQFF.

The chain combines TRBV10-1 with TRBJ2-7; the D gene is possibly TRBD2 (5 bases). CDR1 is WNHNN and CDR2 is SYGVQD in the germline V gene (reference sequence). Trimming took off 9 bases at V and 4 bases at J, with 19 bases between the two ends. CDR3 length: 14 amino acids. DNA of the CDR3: TGCGCCAGTTGGCTTTGCCGACTACAATACGAGCAGTACTTC. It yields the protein CASWLCRLQYEQYF.